A selection of T cell receptor beta chains follows, all from one sample in a study of T-cell memory formation after mild COVID-19. MiXCR was run by TCRdb on the 5' RACE reads, yielding one entry per CDR3 protein. The sample records under 350,000 distinct CDR3 sequences, around 15% being singletons. The specimen sequenced was PBMCs or a T cell subset sorted from them (not recorded which). Source of these receptors: a man aged 18 to 30 who had mild COVID-19 (a few samples of this study predate the infection). Cell type and time point are not known. CDR3s include the opening cysteine and the closing phenylalanine or tryptophan. D genes are given only for firm matches. Only part of the rows carry a size: once, few, many, or a class if the clone is expanded.

size	V	J	D	CDR3	DNA
-	TRBV7-2	TRBJ2-7	TRBD1	CASSRQGVTYEQYF	TGTGCCAGCAGCCGACAGGGGGTAACCTACGAGCAGTACTTC
-	TRBV29-1	TRBJ2-2	TRBD2	CSVEAGGIGTGELFF	TGCAGCGTTGAAGCGGGGGGGATTGGCACCGGGGAGCTGTTTTTT
-	TRBV6-1	TRBJ2-3	-	CASSGSLLSWSTDTQYF	TGTGCCAGCAGTGGTTCCCTTCTTTCGTGGAGCACAGATACGCAGTATTTT
few	TRBV27	TRBJ1-2	TRBD1	CASSSRTGWRGYTF	TGTGCCAGCAGTTCCAGGACAGGGTGGAGAGGCTACACCTTC
-	TRBV7-9	TRBJ2-3	-	CASSWLGRDTQYF	TGTGCCAGCAGCTGGCTAGGCCGGGATACGCAGTATTTT
few	TRBV20-1	TRBJ1-6	-	CSARPVGESPLHF	TGCAGTGCCAGGCCAGTAGGGGAATCACCCCTCCACTTT
-	TRBV7-6	TRBJ1-1	-	CASSPLGVGSRAEAFF	TGTGCCAGCAGCCCCCTTGGTGTGGGGAGTAGGGCTGAAGCTTTCTTT
-	TRBV5-1	TRBJ2-1	-	CASSWTPPNNEQFF	TGCGCCAGCAGCTGGACCCCCCCGAACAATGAGCAGTTCTTC
few	TRBV9	TRBJ1-2	TRBD1	CASSAHRGEGYGYTF	TGTGCCAGCAGCGCCCACAGGGGAGAGGGCTATGGCTACACCTTC
few	TRBV9	TRBJ1-1	TRBD1	CASSSGQGDAFF	TGTGCCAGCAGCTCCGGACAGGGTGACGCTTTCTTT
-	TRBV7-2	TRBJ1-2	-	CASSASFFRGGYGYTF	TGTGCCAGCAGCGCCTCCTTTTTCAGGGGAGGATATGGCTACACCTTC
few	TRBV6-4	TRBJ2-3	-	CASSSGAVPDTQYF	TGTGCCAGCAGTTCGGGGGCCGTCCCAGATACGCAGTATTTT
-	TRBV5-4	TRBJ1-2	-	CASSAPSGYGYTF	TGTGCCAGCAGCGCTCCCAGCGGCTATGGCTACACCTTC
-	TRBV18	TRBJ1-1	-	CASPPSSRTEAFF	TGTGCCAGCCCTCCGAGTTCGAGGACTGAAGCTTTCTTT
-	TRBV18	TRBJ1-1	-	CASSPIPATEAFF	TGTGCCAGCTCACCAATCCCCGCCACTGAAGCTTTCTTT
few	TRBV4-1	TRBJ2-2	-	CASSRPPQGGWYTGELFF	TGCGCCAGCAGCCGTCCCCCACAGGGTGGGTGGTACACCGGGGAGCTGTTTTTT
few	TRBV6-2/TRBV6-3	TRBJ1-1	-	CASSPGLWAFF	TGTGCCAGCAGCCCGGGGCTTTGGGCTTTCTTT
-	TRBV5-1	TRBJ1-1	-	CASSSSENTEAFF	TGCGCCAGCAGCTCTAGTGAGAACACTGAAGCTTTCTTT
few	TRBV11-2	TRBJ2-1	-	CASSLQGREQFF	TGTGCCAGCAGCCTACAGGGACGGGAGCAGTTCTTC
few	TRBV20-1	TRBJ2-5	TRBD2	CSAGAGGPFESSETQYF	TGCAGTGCAGGAGCGGGGGGGCCTTTCGAATCGTCGGAGACCCAGTACTTC
-	TRBV5-1	TRBJ2-3	TRBD2	CASSKYLSGGAADTQYF	TGCGCCAGCAGCAAATACCTTAGCGGGGGGGCCGCAGATACGCAGTATTTT
few	TRBV29-1	TRBJ1-1	-	CSTRLGSTEAFF	TGCAGCACTCGACTGGGTTCGACTGAAGCTTTCTTT
few	TRBV6-2/TRBV6-3	TRBJ2-5	-	CASRTRYQETQYF	TGTGCCAGCAGAACCAGGTACCAAGAGACCCAGTACTTC
-	TRBV12-3/TRBV12-4	TRBJ2-7	TRBD1	CASSSDWTGGITSYEQYF	TGTGCCAGCAGTTCCGACTGGACAGGGGGTATCACCTCCTACGAGCAGTACTTC
few	TRBV9	TRBJ2-7	-	CASSVDGRSYEQYF	TGTGCCAGCAGCGTAGACGGCAGATCCTACGAGCAGTACTTC
many	TRBV7-9	TRBJ1-4	-	CASHVGGTANEKLFF	TGTGCCAGCCACGTAGGGGGTACAGCTAATGAAAAACTGTTTTTT
-	TRBV28	TRBJ2-5	-	CASTPGGRGTQYF	TGTGCCAGCACCCCAGGGGGGAGGGGGACCCAGTACTTC
-	TRBV4-2	TRBJ2-3	TRBD2	CASSQKKTGLLADTQYF	TGTGCCAGCAGCCAAAAAAAAACGGGACTACTGGCGGATACGCAGTATTTT
-	TRBV20-1	TRBJ2-4	-	CSAPRNGQGGDIQYF	TGCAGTGCTCCTCGGAATGGACAGGGAGGGGACATTCAGTACTTC
few	TRBV6-2/TRBV6-3	TRBJ1-1	-	CASGGQGGDTEAFF	TGTGCCAGCGGTGGGCAGGGAGGCGACACTGAAGCTTTCTTT
-	TRBV7-2	TRBJ2-4	TRBD2	CASSLRLAGVDIQYF	TGTGCCAGCAGCCTCCGTCTAGCGGGGGTTGACATTCAGTACTTC
-	TRBV6-2/TRBV6-3	TRBJ1-1	-	CASRLQGKGTEAFF	TGTGCCAGCAGGCTCCAGGGAAAAGGGACTGAAGCTTTCTTT
-	TRBV9	TRBJ2-5	TRBD1	CASSANRDRAETQYF	TGTGCCAGCAGCGCCAACAGGGACAGGGCAGAGACCCAGTACTTC
few	TRBV29-1	TRBJ2-3	-	CSVGGPGDTQYF	TGCAGCGTCGGGGGGCCAGGAGATACGCAGTATTTT
-	TRBV15	TRBJ2-3	TRBD1	CATSIGDRGLTQYF	TGTGCCACCAGCATAGGGGACAGGGGCCTTACGCAGTATTTT
few	TRBV7-2	TRBJ2-5	-	CASSPTQAGWETQYF	TGTGCCAGCAGCCCGACCCAGGCGGGGTGGGAGACCCAGTACTTC
many	TRBV7-9	TRBJ2-3	-	CASQVGPTDTQYF	TGTGCCAGCCAAGTGGGTCCCACAGATACGCAGTATTTT
few	TRBV6-5	TRBJ2-7	TRBD1	CASSNSWTGGHEQYF	TGTGCCAGCAGTAACTCGTGGACAGGGGGCCACGAGCAGTACTTC
few	TRBV24-1	TRBJ2-1	-	CATSKRDGWNEQFF	TGTGCCACCAGCAAACGGGACGGGTGGAATGAGCAGTTCTTC